The entry below describes one T cell receptor beta chain. The study assigned cohorts using participant-reported clinical history. The CDR3 covers 15 residues. V lost 4 bases to trimming and J lost 2 bases; unmatched junction nucleotides: 8. Germline V gene data show CDR1 as SGHNT and CDR2 as YYREEE (reference sequence). This sample is drawn from a study of blood T cell repertoires in COVID-19. Per the study methods: Reference gene primer amplification in the assay estimated nucleated cell counts. Clones were read by immunoSEQ multiplex PCR, and TCRdb kept only the in-frame ones, dropping some. That table furnishes V, J and clone size, whereas the DNA furnished D and trimming. The data hold some 240,000 clones, with roughly 80% observed a single time.

Source material: PBMCs or T cells enriched from blood (not recorded which). This receptor was obtained from a man aged 25 to 45 with acute COVID-19. The chain is built from TRBV5-4 and TRBJ2-5; 7 nucleotides agree with TRBD1. The CDR3 DNA sequence: TGTGCCAGCAGCCCGACAGGGAATAAGCAAGAGACCCAGTACTTC. Translating it yields CASSPTGNKQETQYF.